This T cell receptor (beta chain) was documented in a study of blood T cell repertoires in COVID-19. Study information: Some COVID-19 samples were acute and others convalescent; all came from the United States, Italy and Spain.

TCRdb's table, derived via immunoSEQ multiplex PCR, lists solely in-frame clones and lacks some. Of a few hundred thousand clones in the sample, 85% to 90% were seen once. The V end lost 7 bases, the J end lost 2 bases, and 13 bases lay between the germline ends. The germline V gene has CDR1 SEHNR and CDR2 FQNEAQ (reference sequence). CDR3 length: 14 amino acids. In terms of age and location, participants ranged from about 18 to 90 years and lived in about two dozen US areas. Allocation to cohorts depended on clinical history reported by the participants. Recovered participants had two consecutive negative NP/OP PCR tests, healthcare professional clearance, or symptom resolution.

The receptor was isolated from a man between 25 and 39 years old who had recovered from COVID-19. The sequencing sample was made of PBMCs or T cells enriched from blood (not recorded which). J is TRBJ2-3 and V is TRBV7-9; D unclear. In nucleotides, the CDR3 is TGTGCCAGCACCAGGAGAAGGAACACAGATACGCAGTATTTT. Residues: CASTRRRNTDTQYF. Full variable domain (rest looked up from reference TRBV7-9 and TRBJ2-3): DTGVSQNPRHKITKRGQNVTFRCDPISEHNRLYWYRQTLGQGPEFLTYFQNEAQLEKSRLLSDRFSAERPKGSFSTLEIQRTEQGDSAMYLCASTRRRNTDTQYFGPGTRLTVL.